This T cell receptor beta chain was sequenced in a study of shared clonotypes between healthy human individuals. Everyone who donated was a Caucasian adult who lived in Nashville, Tennessee. As for this clone: Its antigen remains unidentified.

The replicate PCRs on unsorted PBMC were given approximately 300 ng DNA, which is 30,000 to 35,000 T cell genomes. Clones were sequenced by immunoSEQ multiplex PCR, and TCRdb holds only the in-frame ones, with some missing. This sample yields about 460,000 clones, of which more than 70% are seen a single time; more than 10% belongs to the top ten. Study observations and caveats: The sampled material consisted only of blood, and tissue repertoires are likely to differ.

V dropped 2 bases and J dropped 8 bases, with 9 bases sitting between them. The germline gives CDR1 SQVTM, CDR2 ANQGSEA. The CDR3 consists of 11 residues. The material sequenced was PBMCs. This sequence originates from a woman aged 40 to 50 in good health. Some clones in this sample may be carry-over from other donors' samples. The chain has TRBV29-1 and TRBJ1-1, with D unclear. The CDR3 protein is CSVETGSEAFF. The CDR3 nucleotides are TGCAGCGTTGAAACGGGTTCAGAAGCTTTCTTT.